Below, 2 T cell receptor beta chains from the same sample are listed, as sequenced in a study of shared T cell receptors in the human thymus. Assay used: immunoSEQ multiplex PCR; TCRdb lists only in-frame clones, some missing. The table lists about 660,000 clones, around 87% of them singletons, with 0.0095% to 0.011% in the top ten. The same sample was also studied in work on human thymus T cells.

The sample comprised thymocytes. Every receptor here comes from a boy under three years old with a congenital heart defect.

This sequence joins TRBV12-5 and TRBJ2-7; 8 positions match TRBD2. CDR1 LGHNT and CDR2 FRNRAP come from the germline V gene. CDR3 length: 18 residues. V lost 6 bases and J lost 3; bases outside the gene matches: 19. The CDR3 DNA reads TGTGCTAGTGGACCCGAAGGTGGGTCGACGGGAGGGGGCTACGAGCAGTACTTC. It encodes CASGPEGGSTGGGYEQYF.

The chain carries TRBV28 and TRBJ2-3; 15 nucleotides align to TRBD2. The CDR3 consists of 18 residues. Germline V gives CDR1 MDHEN, CDR2 SYDVKM. J lost 0 bases, V lost 5 bases, and 6 bases had no gene match. CDR3 sequence reads: CASSPGLAGGRSTDTQYF. In nucleotides, the CDR3 is TGTGCCAGCAGTCCCGGACTAGCGGGAGGGCGGAGCACAGATACGCAGTATTTT.